Following are 7 T cell receptor beta chains from one sample sequenced in a study of blood T cell repertoires in COVID-19. Profiling relied on immunoSEQ multiplex PCR, and the TCRdb table lists in-frame clones only, not all of them. The sample has 180,000 or so clones, 85% to 90% seen once. The sample taken for sequencing was peripheral blood. The origin of the receptors is a woman in her sixties with acute or convalescent COVID-19.

This chain links TRBV12-3 or TRBV12-4 with TRBJ2-1; TRBD1 might be the D (5 bases). Trimming removed 3 bases at V and 10 bases at J, with 10 bases between. The CDR3 covers 12 residues. DNA for the CDR3: TGTGCCAGCAGTTTGGGCGGACACGAGCAGTTCTTC. Translating gives CASSLGGHEQFF.

The rearrangement links TRBV27 to TRBJ2-7; D is possibly TRBD2 (7 bases). Per the germline V gene, CDR1 is MNHEY and CDR2 is SMNVEV (reference sequence). The CDR3 sequence is 16 residues long. Trimming cost V 2 bases and J 7 bases, with 21 bases left between them. The CDR3 DNA sequence: TGTGCCAGCAGTTTAGTAGCCGCAGCGGGGCAGGGGGAGCAGTACTTC. It codes for CASSLVAAAGQGEQYF.

CDR3: CASSSFSGATDTQYF. The CDR3 nucleotides read TGTGCCAGCAGCTCCTTTAGCGGGGCCACAGATACGCAGTATTTT. The rearrangement joins TRBV7-3 to TRBJ2-3; 8 nucleotides align to TRBD2. The germline CDR1 and CDR2 sequences are SGHTA and FQGTGA. V gave up 4 bases and J gave up 2 bases; unmatched junction bases: 5. The CDR3 contains 15 residues. The variable domain in full, completed from reference TRBV7-3 and TRBJ2-3, reads GAGVSQTPSNKVTEKGKYVELRCDPISGHTALYWYRQSLGQGPEFLIYFQGTGAADDSGLPNDRFFAVRPEGSVSTLKIQRTERGDSAVYLCASSSFSGATDTQYFGPGTRLTVL.

DNA for the CDR3: TGTGCCAGCAGCCAGAGAGCGGCAGGGGGAAAACTGTTTTTT. Residues: CASSQRAAGGKLFF. The rearrangement uses TRBV3-1 (or the pseudogene TRBV3-2) and TRBJ1-4; 7 nucleotides match TRBD1. The V gene's germline CDR1 is LGHDT and CDR2 YNNKEL (reference sequence). The CDR3 is 14 amino acids. V dropped 3 bases and J dropped 10; count of bases not matched to a gene: 8.

This chain connects TRBV6-1 to TRBJ2-5; 7 bases match TRBD1. The germline V gene encodes CDR1 MNHNS and CDR2 SASEGT. This CDR3 spans 14 amino acids. Germline trimming cut 4 bases from V and 4 bases from J; bases unmatched to any gene: 6. CDR3 loop: CASSGGGAGETQYF. CDR3 DNA sequence: TGTGCCAGCAGTGGAGGGGGCGCCGGAGAGACCCAGTACTTC.

The chain joins TRBV5-1 to TRBJ2-1; D is uncertain. The length of the CDR3 is 12 residues. V lost 4 bases to trimming and J lost 8 bases, with 10 bases between them. In germline, CDR1 is SGHRS, CDR2 YFSETQ. The CDR3 region has the DNA TGCGCCAGCAGCCAAGGAGAGTATGAGCAGTTCTTC. Encoded protein: CASSQGEYEQFF.

This clone occurred a few times. V and J are TRBV2 and TRBJ1-5, with D unclear. With 7 bases removed from V and 4 bases from J, the gap between germline ends came to 17 bases. This CDR3 comprises 15 residues. Germline V gene sequence: CDR1 SNHLY, CDR2 FYNNEI. CDR3 amino acids: CASMGVGGGNQPQHF. As DNA, the CDR3 is TGTGCCAGCATGGGTGTGGGAGGTGGGAATCAGCCCCAGCATTTT.